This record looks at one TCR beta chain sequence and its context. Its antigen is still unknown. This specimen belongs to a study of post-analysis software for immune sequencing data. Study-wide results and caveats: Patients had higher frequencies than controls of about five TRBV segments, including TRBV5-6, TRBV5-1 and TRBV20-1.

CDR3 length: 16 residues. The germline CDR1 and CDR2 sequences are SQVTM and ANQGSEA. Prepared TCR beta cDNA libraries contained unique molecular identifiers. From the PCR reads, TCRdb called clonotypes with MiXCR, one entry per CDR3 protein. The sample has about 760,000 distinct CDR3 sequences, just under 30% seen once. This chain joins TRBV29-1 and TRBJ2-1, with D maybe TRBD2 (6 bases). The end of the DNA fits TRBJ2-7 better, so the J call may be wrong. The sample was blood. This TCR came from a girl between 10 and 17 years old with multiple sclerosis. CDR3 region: CSVEAGDFPQYNEQYF. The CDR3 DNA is TGCAGCGTTGAAGCTGGGGACTTCCCACAATACAATGAGCAGTACTTC.